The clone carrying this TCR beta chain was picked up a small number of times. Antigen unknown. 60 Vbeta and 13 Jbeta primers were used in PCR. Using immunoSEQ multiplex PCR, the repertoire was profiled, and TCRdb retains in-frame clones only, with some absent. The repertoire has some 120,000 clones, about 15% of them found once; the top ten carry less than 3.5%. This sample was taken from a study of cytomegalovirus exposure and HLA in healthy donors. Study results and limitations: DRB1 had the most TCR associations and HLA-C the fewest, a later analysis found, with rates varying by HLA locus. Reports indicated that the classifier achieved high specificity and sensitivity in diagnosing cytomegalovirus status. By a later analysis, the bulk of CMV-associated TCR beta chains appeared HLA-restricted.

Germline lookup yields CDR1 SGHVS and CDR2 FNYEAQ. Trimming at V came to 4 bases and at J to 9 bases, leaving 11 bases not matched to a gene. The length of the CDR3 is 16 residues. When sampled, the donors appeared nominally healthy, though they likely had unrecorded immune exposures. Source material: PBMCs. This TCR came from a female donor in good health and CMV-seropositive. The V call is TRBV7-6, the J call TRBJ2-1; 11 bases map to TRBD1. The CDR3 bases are TGTGCCAGCAGCTCGCCCAGGGACAGGGGGTTCGGTGAGCAGTTCTTC. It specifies CASSSPRDRGFGEQFF.